This T cell receptor (beta chain) was captured in a study of T-cell memory formation after mild COVID-19 (dated by TCRdb to the early 2020s). Some background on the complete study: TCR sequence clusters from the two donors were found to be largely donor specific. Longitudinal TCRalpha and TCRbeta repertoire sequencing tracked T-cell clones expanding and contracting after mild COVID-19 in a couple of donors. The cohort comprised two young, previously healthy adult volunteers, one female and one male.

The investigation overall reported the following: Whether the second-wave clones peaking on day 37 were SARS-CoV-2 specific was not confirmed. The detection of some responding clones in pre-infection memory suggests that pre-existing cross-reactive memory T cells joined the SARS-CoV-2 response. Contracting CD4+ clones appeared mostly in the CM and EM memory subsets, whereas CD8+ clones were enriched in EMRA. From day 15 to 85, contracting clones showed balanced CD4/CD8 phenotypes, whereas a second wave of clones that expanded from day 15 to 37 leaned towards CD4+. The study included only a couple of mild cases, and larger cohorts that include severe cases with pre-infection samples were judged to be necessary.

Sequencing instrument: Illumina NovaSeq 6000. TCRalpha and TCRbeta cDNA libraries were built by 5'RACE with constant-segment primers, adding sample barcodes and unique molecular identifiers. RNA was extracted from every sample with Trizol reagent. Amplification of the libraries took two PCR steps, and the second step added a second sample barcode plus Illumina TruSeq adapters. The libraries were sequenced on an Illumina NovaSeq using 2 x 150 bp paired-end reads. For the original study's pipeline: Reads were demultiplexed and collapsed into UMI-guided consensus sequences with migec v1.2.7. Using mixcr v2.1.11, UMI consensuses were aligned to TRA and TRB V and J templates and then assembled into clonotypes. A clonotype was counted as expanded or contracted only when both edgeR and NoisET called the clonotype significant, with the noise models trained on biological replicates. For edgeR calls, a false discovery rate-adjusted p below 0.01 and a log2 fold-change threshold of 1 were applied. PCA with hierarchical clustering of max-normalized trajectories of the 1000 most abundant clonotypes was used as exploratory dynamics analysis. Separately sequenced CD4+ and CD8+ repertoires were used to assign a CD4 or CD8 phenotype to each responding clone. TCRdb cleaned the public reads at Q25 with fastp, built clones with MiXCR and kept in-frame beta chains. Rows with one shared CDR3 protein collapse into an entry with the most common genes and DNA. TCRdb, not the authors, supplied the V and J calls. Within this sample are about 350,000 distinct CDR3 sequences, with under 30% of them counted one time only. 13% of the sample goes to the ten largest clones.

On this clonotype: The target of this receptor is not known. No base quality values were provided; no much bigger clone lies one nucleotide off.

Ficoll-Paque density gradient centrifugation was the method used to isolate PBMCs. V loses 0 bases of germline sequence and J loses 3 bases, and the interval between the two ends is 10 bases. The CDR3 spans 14 residues, from the cysteine through the phenylalanine. Of the read, only the CDR3 DNA is kept; its 42 bases are in frame from base 1. Reading the germline V gene gives CDR1 SGDLS and CDR2 YYNGEE. The origin of this receptor is an adult woman who had mild COVID-19 (a few samples of this study predate the infection). The sample titles of this study are shuffled in the database, so cell type and time point are left out; the donor was told from shared clones. The sequencing sample was made of PBMCs or a T cell subset sorted from them (not recorded which). The chain uses TRBV9 and TRBJ2-7; the D segment cannot be called with confidence. The CDR3 sequence is CASSVASGGYEQYF. The DNA sequence is as follows: TGTGCCAGCAGCGTAGCTTCCGGCGGCTACGAGCAGTACTTC.